These 32 T cell receptor beta chains were all obtained from the same sample, sequenced in a study of blood T cell repertoires in COVID-19. Using immunoSEQ multiplex PCR, the repertoire was profiled, and TCRdb retains in-frame clones only, with some absent. This table holds around 140,000 clones, around 89% found once. Sample: peripheral blood. These receptor sequences come from a man in his forties or fifties with active or convalescent COVID-19.

This clone was seen a few times. The chain couples TRBV28 to TRBJ2-1; 8 bases are a match to TRBD1. Germline CDR1 reads MDHEN; CDR2 reads SYDVKM. This CDR3 is built from 13 residues. V was pared by 3 bases and J by 11 bases, with 6 bases of the junction left unmatched. The CDR3 is CASSLPGQGKQFF. The CDR3 DNA sequence: TGTGCCAGCAGTTTGCCTGGACAGGGCAAGCAGTTCTTC.

The V and J genes are TRBV2 and TRBJ2-5; weak D call: TRBD2 (6 bases). CDR1 SNHLY and CDR2 FYNNEI come from the germline V gene. The CDR3 loop spans 13 amino acids. The ends were cut back, 5 bases at V and 5 bases at J, with 12 bases in the middle. The CDR3 sequence: CASSRGGAETQYF. The CDR3 coding sequence is TGTGCCAGCAGTAGGGGCGGGGCGGAGACCCAGTACTTC.

V and J are TRBV7-9 and TRBJ2-7; TRBD2 agrees at 7 bases. CDR3 length: 16 residues. Per germline, CDR1 SEHNR and CDR2 FQNEAQ (reference sequence). Trimming at V came to 10 bases and at J to 3 bases, leaving 18 bases not matched to a gene. CDR3 nucleotides: TGTGCCAATACCCGGGTGGCTAGCGGAAGCATCTACGAGCAGTACTTC. Its translation is CANTRVASGSIYEQYF.

The chain recombines TRBV5-5 with TRBJ1-5, with 8 bases identical to TRBD1. The CDR3 consists of 16 residues. The germline V gene encodes CDR1 SGHKS and CDR2 YYEKEE (reference sequence). With V trimmed by 0 bases and J by 5 bases, 7 bases remained unmatched. This chain's CDR3 is CASSLEGGQGDQPQHF. In nucleotides, the CDR3 is TGTGCCAGCAGCTTGGAAGGAGGACAGGGCGATCAGCCCCAGCATTTT.

The chain recombines TRBV5-1 with TRBJ2-3, with D possibly matching TRBD1 (6 bases). The V gene's germline CDR1 is SGHRS and CDR2 YFSETQ. The CDR3 has 17 residues. V lost 0 bases to trimming and J lost 0 bases, with 14 bases between them. CDR3 amino acids: CASSLGQVGSSTDTQYF. CDR3 sequence (DNA): TGCGCCAGCAGCTTGGGACAGGTGGGATCTAGCACAGATACGCAGTATTTT.

V gene TRBV24-1 combines with J gene TRBJ2-1; 12 positions agree with TRBD1. The CDR3 is 16 residues long. Trimming took 3 bases from V and 9 from J; bases not matched to a gene: 8. CDR1 KGHDR and CDR2 SFDVKD come from the germline V gene. CDR3 bases: TGTGCCACCAGTGATCCCGGGACAGGGGGCCGTGGTGAGCAGTTCTTC. Encoded protein: CATSDPGTGGRGEQFF.

This clone was seen only once. The chain couples TRBV19 to TRBJ1-3; D unresolved. Germline CDR1 LNHDA, CDR2 SQIVND (reference sequence). V lost 8 bases, J lost 0 bases, and 14 bases lay in between. The CDR3 spans 15 residues. The CDR3 nucleotides read TGTGCCAGTCTTCTAAGTACGTTCTCTGGAAACACCATATATTTT. Encoded protein: CASLLSTFSGNTIYF. The complete variable domain, with remaining parts taken from reference TRBV19 and TRBJ1-3, reads DGGITQSPKYLFRKEGQNVTLSCEQNLNHDAMYWYRQDPGQGLRLIYYSQIVNDFQKGDIAEGYSVSREKKESFPLTVTSAQKNPTAFYLCASLLSTFSGNTIYFGEGSWLTVV.

The V call is TRBV3-1 (or the pseudogene TRBV3-2), the J call TRBJ1-1, with 9 bases fitting TRBD1. The junction had 7 bases not matched to a gene; V was cut back by 2 bases and J by 6 bases. The germline V gene has CDR1 LGHDT and CDR2 YNNKEL (reference sequence). This CDR3 spans 15 amino acids. DNA for the CDR3: TGTGCCAGCAGCCAAACCCGGGACAGGGAGGCTGAAGCTTTCTTT. This encodes CASSQTRDREAEAFF.

This clone appeared a few times. CDR3 sequence: CASSQGQENTEAFF. The CDR3 DNA reads as TGTGCCAGCTCGCAGGGACAGGAGAACACTGAAGCTTTCTTT. The chain uses TRBV18 and TRBJ1-1, with TRBD1 matching over 8 bases. The V and J ends lost 6 bases and 1 base, in that order; junction bases with no gene match: 4. This CDR3 has 14 amino acids. Germline V gene sequence: CDR1 KGHSH, CDR2 LQKENI.

The chain is built from TRBV19 and TRBJ1-2; D is ambiguous. Between the trimmed V and J ends, which lost 4 bases and 9 bases, there was a span of 21 bases. CDR1 LNHDA and CDR2 SQIVND come from the germline V gene (reference sequence). There are 15 residues in the CDR3. Written as DNA, the CDR3 is TGTGCCAGTAGTAAAGAGGCAGGCTTCGAAATTAGCTACACCTTC. Residues: CASSKEAGFEISYTF. The variable domain in full, completed from reference TRBV19 and TRBJ1-2, reads DGGITQSPKYLFRKEGQNVTLSCEQNLNHDAMYWYRQDPGQGLRLIYYSQIVNDFQKGDIAEGYSVSREKKESFPLTVTSAQKNPTAFYLCASSKEAGFEISYTFGSGTRLTVV.

The chain joins TRBV6-2 or TRBV6-3 to TRBJ2-1; D unresolved. Germline CDR1 reads MNHEY; CDR2 reads SVGEGT. Trimming pared 1 base from V and 4 bases from J, leaving 5 bases between. This CDR3 region has 13 residues. The CDR3 DNA reads TGTGCCAGCAGTTACTTCCCTTACAATGAGCAGTTCTTC. Encoded protein: CASSYFPYNEQFF.

The rearrangement joins TRBV7-2 to TRBJ2-7; D perhaps matches TRBD1 (5 bases). This CDR3 has 15 residues. Germline V gene lookup returns CDR1 SGHTA and CDR2 FQGNSA. The germline V and J ends were trimmed by 1 base and 7 bases, with 17 bases remaining between them. The CDR3 here is CASSLDLGDLREQYF. The CDR3 nucleotides are TGTGCCAGCAGCTTAGACCTAGGGGATCTAAGAGAGCAGTACTTC.

Points on this clone: The same CDR3 arises from other DNA sequences in this sample as well. This chain links TRBV6-2 or TRBV6-3 with TRBJ1-6, with D tentatively TRBD1 (6 bases). The ends were cut back, 5 bases at V and 7 bases at J, with 12 bases in the middle. The CDR3 is made up of 14 amino acids. The germline V gene has CDR1 MNHEY and CDR2 SVGEGT. CDR3 protein: CASSQTGGNSPLHF. The CDR3, as DNA: TGTGCCAGCAGTCAGACAGGTGGGAATTCACCCCTCCACTTT.

V usage is TRBV6-5 and J usage is TRBJ2-2, with TRBD1 as a possible D gene (5 bases). CDR3 size: 15 residues. V was clipped by 5 bases and J by 1 base, with 11 bases between them. Germline V gene lookup returns CDR1 MNHEY and CDR2 SVGAGI. The chain's CDR3 is CASSRLTVNTGELFF. In DNA form, the CDR3 reads TGTGCCAGCAGTCGTTTGACAGTGAACACCGGGGAGCTGTTTTTT.

The chain joins TRBV4-3 to TRBJ2-1; D is uncertain. With 0 bases removed from V and 7 bases from J, the gap between germline ends came to 7 bases. Germline lookup yields CDR1 LGHNA and CDR2 YSLEER. This CDR3 spans 13 amino acids. The CDR3 coding sequence is TGCGCCAGCAGCCAAGATCAGGTAAATGAGCAGTTCTTC. Protein product: CASSQDQVNEQFF.

This chain connects TRBV28 to TRBJ1-4, with 10 bases lining up with TRBD1. The J segment lost 7 bases and the V segment lost 6 bases, leaving 5 bases of the junction unmatched. Germline V gene lookup returns CDR1 MDHEN and CDR2 SYDVKM. This CDR3 is built from 14 residues. Written as DNA, the CDR3 is TGTGCCAGCAGCCCGACAGGGGGCTTTGAAAAACTGTTTTTT. Encoded protein: CASSPTGGFEKLFF. Looking up the rest from reference TRBV28 and TRBJ1-4 gives the full variable domain: DVKVTQSSRYLVKRTGEKVFLECVQDMDHENMFWYRQDPGLGLRLIYFSYDVKMKEKGDIPEGYSVSREKKERFSLILESASTNQTSMYLCASSPTGGFEKLFFGSGTQLSVL.

This sequence joins TRBV3-1 (or the pseudogene TRBV3-2) and TRBJ2-2; no reliable D call. V was pared by 7 bases and J by 4 bases, with 13 bases between. The length of the CDR3 is 14 residues. From germline, CDR1 is LGHDT and CDR2 YNNKEL (reference sequence). The CDR3 DNA reads TGTGCCAGCACCGGCCTACCGGGCACCGGGGAGCTGTTTTTT. This codes for CASTGLPGTGELFF.

The chain combines TRBV19 with TRBJ2-5; 10 bases line up with TRBD2. The V segment lost 4 bases and the J segment 2 bases; nucleotides outside the gene matches: 7. Per germline, CDR1 LNHDA and CDR2 SQIVND (reference sequence). The CDR3 loop spans 16 amino acids. For the CDR3, the DNA is TGTGCCAGTAGTACGGGACTAGCGCCCCAACAAGAGACCCAGTACTTC. It encodes CASSTGLAPQQETQYF.

The chain uses TRBV15 and TRBJ1-1; 8 bases fit TRBD1. This CDR3 has 14 residues. Unmatched junction bases numbered 3, after V lost 5 bases and J lost 1 base. CDR1 and CDR2 (germline): LNHNV, YYDKDF (reference sequence). CDR3 nucleotides: TGTGCCACCAGCGACAGGGGCAGGAACACTGAAGCTTTCTTT. It translates to CATSDRGRNTEAFF.

The genes are TRBV5-1 and TRBJ2-1; possibly TRBD1 for D (5 bases). The germline V gene encodes CDR1 SGHRS and CDR2 YFSETQ. The CDR3 has 16 residues. V lost 3 bases, J lost 0 bases, and 13 bases lay in between. The CDR3 region has the DNA TGCGCCAGCAGCTCGCAGGGTGGTCCCTCCTACAATGAGCAGTTCTTC. This codes for CASSSQGGPSYNEQFF.

This clone turned up a few times. This rearrangement joins TRBV3-1 (or the pseudogene TRBV3-2) to TRBJ1-3, with D maybe TRBD1 (6 bases). Germline-derived CDR1 and CDR2 are LGHDT and YNNKEL (reference sequence). This CDR3 comprises 15 residues. V shed 5 bases and J shed 0 bases, with 11 bases lying between them. Written as DNA, the CDR3 is TGTGCCAGCAGCTATGGACAGAGCTCTGGAAACACCATATATTTT. As protein: CASSYGQSSGNTIYF.

This rearrangement joins TRBV6-2 or TRBV6-3 to TRBJ2-5, with 7 bases matching TRBD1. With 6 bases clipped from V and 4 bases from J, the junction kept 5 bases outside the gene matches. The CDR3 contains 13 residues. Per the germline V gene, CDR1 is MNHEY and CDR2 is SVGEGT. CDR3 bases: TGTGCCAGCAGCCGGACAGGTCCAGAGACCCAGTACTTC. Its translation is CASSRTGPETQYF.

This chain connects TRBV7-6 to TRBJ2-5, with 7 positions matching TRBD2. V gave up 5 bases and J gave up 4 bases; unmatched junction bases: 13. Germline CDR1 reads SGHVS; CDR2 reads FNYEAQ. The CDR3 loop spans 16 amino acids. The CDR3 DNA sequence: TGTGCCAGCAGCCAGCTCTGGGGGTCGGGGGGAGAGACCCAGTACTTC. Residues: CASSQLWGSGGETQYF.

The count of this clone is one. V usage is TRBV6-1 and J usage is TRBJ2-1; 9 bases line up with TRBD2. The V and J ends lost 1 base and 4 bases, in that order; junction bases with no gene match: 2. The CDR3 length is 15 residues. Germline values: CDR1 MNHNS, CDR2 SASEGT. The CDR3 loop is CASSEGLAAYNEQFF. The CDR3 nucleotides are TGTGCCAGCAGTGAAGGACTAGCGGCTTACAATGAGCAGTTCTTC.

The V gene is TRBV18, the J gene TRBJ1-4; possible D gene TRBD1, 6 bases. The CDR3 consists of 17 residues. Germline assignment: CDR1 KGHSH and CDR2 LQKENI. Trimming removed 0 bases at V and 0 bases at J, with 11 bases between. The CDR3, as DNA: TGTGCCAGCTCACCACCGTCGACAGGTCCAACTAATGAAAAACTGTTTTTT. It codes for CASSPPSTGPTNEKLFF.

The chain has TRBV19 and TRBJ2-3; weak D call: TRBD1 (5 bases). Germline V gives CDR1 LNHDA, CDR2 SQIVND (reference sequence). Trimming left V 6 bases short and J 5 bases short, with 6 bases between. CDR3 length: 11 residues. CDR3 amino acids: CASRGVDTQYF. CDR3 DNA sequence: TGTGCCAGTAGAGGGGTAGATACGCAGTATTTT. Full variable domain (outside the CDR3, taken from reference TRBV19 and TRBJ2-3): DGGITQSPKYLFRKEGQNVTLSCEQNLNHDAMYWYRQDPGQGLRLIYYSQIVNDFQKGDIAEGYSVSREKKESFPLTVTSAQKNPTAFYLCASRGVDTQYFGPGTRLTVL.

This clone was picked up one time. The chain uses TRBV5-1 and TRBJ2-2, with 7 bases identical to TRBD2. The CDR3 covers 15 residues. The germline gives CDR1 SGHRS, CDR2 YFSETQ. V was clipped by 1 base and J by 6 bases; unmatched bases: 6. The CDR3 DNA sequence: TGCGCCAGCAGCTTGATTGCGGGAGTGTCCGGGGAGCTGTTTTTT. Amino acid sequence: CASSLIAGVSGELFF.

The chain uses TRBV18 and TRBJ2-7; D call uncertain. With 1 base removed from V and 6 bases from J, the gap between germline ends came to 13 bases. The length of the CDR3 is 14 residues. The germline CDR1 and CDR2 sequences are KGHSH and LQKENI. The CDR3 DNA is TGTGCCAGCTCACCACAGTCTCCCTCGGGCGAGCAGTACTTC. Protein product: CASSPQSPSGEQYF.

The rearrangement links TRBV29-1 to TRBJ2-5; TRBD1 matches 9 bases. Germline V gene lookup returns CDR1 SQVTM and CDR2 ANQGSEA. J was trimmed by 4 bases and V by 3 bases; bases with no gene match: 12. The CDR3 loop spans 16 amino acids. CDR3 region: CSVDIFGTGFLETQYF. As DNA, the CDR3 is TGCAGCGTTGATATTTTCGGGACAGGGTTTCTAGAGACCCAGTACTTC.

This chain connects TRBV6-2 or TRBV6-3 to TRBJ2-3, with 10 positions matching TRBD2. Per the germline V gene, CDR1 is MNHEY and CDR2 is SVGEGT. The CDR3 has 16 residues. Germline trimming cut 0 bases from V and 4 bases from J; bases unmatched to any gene: 4. The CDR3 loop reads CASSYSLAGEADTQYF. The CDR3 nucleotides are TGTGCCAGCAGTTACTCGCTAGCGGGGGAAGCAGATACGCAGTATTTT.

The chain employs TRBV10-2 and TRBJ1-1; tentatively, D is TRBD1 (5 bases). With 7 bases removed from V and 3 bases from J, the gap between germline ends came to 15 bases. The length of the CDR3 is 14 residues. Germline CDR1 reads WSHSY; CDR2 reads SAAADI. The CDR3 sequence is CASKEEGTYTEAFF. DNA of the CDR3: TGCGCCAGCAAAGAGGAGGGGACGTACACTGAAGCTTTCTTT.

The rearrangement links TRBV3-1 (or the pseudogene TRBV3-2) to TRBJ2-2; TRBD2 agrees at 11 bases. The CDR3 extends over 17 amino acids. J was trimmed by 0 bases and V by 5 bases; bases with no gene match: 5. CDR1 is LGHDT and CDR2 is YNNKEL in the germline V gene (reference sequence). The CDR3: CASSGRLAGSNTGELFF. In DNA form, the CDR3 reads TGTGCCAGCAGCGGGAGACTAGCGGGGTCGAACACCGGGGAGCTGTTTTTT.